A selection of T cell receptor beta chains follows, all from one sample in a study of blood T cell repertoires in COVID-19. The assay was immunoSEQ multiplex PCR, and TCRdb's table has in-frame clones only and misses some. The sample yields approximately 120,000 clones, around 78% seen once. Sequencing used peripheral blood. These receptors all come from a woman aged 55-75 years with acute or convalescent COVID-19. The CDR3 runs from the conserved cysteine through the conserved F or W. Fields, in order: V gene, J gene, D gene, clone size, CDR3 protein, CDR3 DNA. The D gene is left open where the match is weak. Clone size is stated in some rows and not others, as once, few, many or a class when expanded.

>TRBV30|TRBJ2-7|TRBD2|.
CACTERAGTSYEQYF
TGTGCCTGTACCGAAAGAGCGGGGACCTCCTACGAGCAGTACTTC
>TRBV7-8|TRBJ2-3|.|.
CASSLAPQGFPDTQYF
TGTGCCAGCAGCTTAGCCCCTCAGGGCTTCCCAGATACGCAGTATTTT
>TRBV25-1|TRBJ1-6|.|.
CASSDNSPLHF
TGTGCCAGCAGCGATAATTCACCCCTCCACTTT
>TRBV9|TRBJ2-3|.|once
CASSTTTRDTQYF
TGTGCCAGCAGTACCACCACTAGAGATACGCAGTATTTT
>TRBV3-1/TRBV3-2|TRBJ2-3|.|.
CASSPLGADTDTQYF
TGTGCCAGCAGCCCGTTAGGGGCGGACACAGATACGCAGTATTTT
>TRBV5-6|TRBJ2-1|TRBD1|.
CASRKQGTGEQFF
TGTGCCAGCAGGAAACAGGGGACGGGTGAGCAGTTCTTC
>TRBV7-9|TRBJ1-6|TRBD1|few
CASSLPGQGNSPLHF
TGTGCCAGCAGCTTGCCGGGACAGGGGAATTCACCCCTCCACTTT
>TRBV28|TRBJ1-2|.|.
CASTQANYGYTF
TGTGCCAGCACTCAGGCGAACTATGGCTACACCTTC
>TRBV5-4|TRBJ2-3|.|.
CASSLEVSIGDTQYF
TGTGCCAGCAGCTTGGAAGTCTCCATCGGAGATACGCAGTATTTT
>TRBV12-3/TRBV12-4|TRBJ1-2|.|.
CASTTPGSGYTF
TGTGCCAGCACGACACCAGGGTCTGGCTACACCTTC
>TRBV20-1|TRBJ1-5|.|.
CSARADLGEHF
TGCAGTGCTAGAGCCGACCTAGGGGAGCATTTT
>TRBV15|TRBJ2-7|TRBD2|.
CATSRASGSGEQYF
TGTGCCACCAGCAGAGCTAGCGGGAGTGGTGAGCAGTACTTC
>TRBV6-5|TRBJ1-5|.|.
CATSGADSNQPQHF
TGTGCCACCTCAGGGGCTGATAGCAATCAGCCCCAGCATTTT
>TRBV7-9|TRBJ2-2|TRBD2|.
CASSLAPGGFTGELFF
TGTGCCAGCAGCTTAGCGCCGGGGGGGTTCACCGGGGAGCTGTTTTTT
>TRBV30|TRBJ2-1|.|.
CAWSDSGWRQFF
TGTGCCTGGAGTGACTCCGGGTGGAGGCAGTTCTTC
>TRBV11-1|TRBJ1-1|TRBD1|.
CASSTQGKMTEAFF
TGTGCCAGCAGCACACAGGGGAAAATGACTGAAGCTTTCTTT
>TRBV5-1|TRBJ1-2|TRBD1|few
CASSPRDPGQGSPNYGYTF
TGCGCCAGCAGCCCGAGGGATCCGGGACAGGGGAGCCCTAACTATGGCTACACCTTC
>TRBV18|TRBJ2-1|TRBD2|.
CASSHTSGNGNEQFF
TGTGCCAGCTCACACACTAGCGGGAACGGGAATGAGCAGTTCTTC
>TRBV28|TRBJ1-1|.|few
CASHDAQNTEAFF
TGTGCCAGTCACGATGCACAGAACACTGAAGCTTTCTTT
>TRBV28|TRBJ2-3|TRBD2|.
CASNLVASGGADTQYF
TGTGCCAGCAACCTCGTGGCTAGCGGGGGTGCAGATACGCAGTATTTT
>TRBV11-1|TRBJ2-7|TRBD1|.
CASRGQGASYEQYF
TGTGCCAGCAGGGGACAGGGGGCTTCCTACGAGCAGTACTTC
>TRBV19|TRBJ1-6|.|once
CASIDSGDNSPLHF
TGTGCCAGTATTGATTCGGGGGATAATTCACCCCTCCACTTT
>TRBV3-1/TRBV3-2|TRBJ1-3|.|few
CASSQRDSGNTIYF
TGTGCCAGCAGCCAGAGGGACTCTGGAAACACCATATATTTT
>TRBV7-2|TRBJ2-1|TRBD1|few
CASSFTQGVGEQFF
TGTGCCAGCAGCTTTACGCAGGGGGTGGGTGAGCAGTTCTTC
>TRBV2|TRBJ1-1|.|.
CAGQGRAGTEAFF
TGTGCCGGGCAGGGGAGGGCGGGCACTGAAGCTTTCTTT